Below, 17 T cell receptor beta chains from the same sample are listed, as sequenced in a study of T cell clonality in common variable immunodeficiency (dated by TCRdb to between 2014 and 2017). Library creation used the immunoSEQ multiplex PCR assay. TCRdb took over this immuneACCESS table, retaining in-frame rearrangements with V and J assigned. Such tables are incomplete; in checked studies, under half of the missing clones stem from an unresolved V gene, and the remainder is unexplained. This sample shows about 81,000 clones, and none of them turns up only once. The top ten clonotypes cover about 0.8% of the sample. Source material: peripheral blood mononuclear cells. The receptors were sampled from a person aged 18-70 years in good health.

This clone was seen more than once but under ten times. Read coverage stops 3 residues before the CDR3 terminus; the germline J gene supplies the remainder. This chain uses TRBV27 with TRBJ2-7; 8 bases line up with TRBD1. This CDR3 has 15 residues. Looked up from germline, CDR1 is MNHEY and CDR2 is SMNVEV (reference sequence). The junction had 7 bases not matched to a gene; V was cut back by 3 bases and J by 3 bases. The CDR3 reads CASSLEGRGHYEQYF. CDR3 DNA, as far as it was read: TGTGCCAGCAGTTTGGAGGGCAGGGGGCACTACGAG.

This clone was picked up many times. The sequence runs out 3 residues before the end of the CDR3; the remainder is reconstructed from the germline J gene. The chain joins TRBV20-1 to TRBJ1-1; 8 bases fit TRBD1. The CDR3 length is 17 residues. Germline V lookup: CDR1 DFQATT, CDR2 SNEGSKA (reference sequence). CDR3 DNA (partial): TGCAGTGCTTTACGTGCTCTCACCTCCGCGTCCACAGGGGGA. Protein: CSALRALTSASTGG. The whole CDR3 reads CSALRALTSASTGGAFF.

This clone has at least ten counts. The CDR3 end falls 3 residues outside the read, so it is completed with the germline J gene. The chain recombines TRBV20-1 with TRBJ2-3; 7 bases map to TRBD1. This CDR3 is built from 13 residues. Trimming removed 4 bases from V and 5 bases from J; junction bases left unmatched: 6. Looked up from germline, CDR1 is DFQATT and CDR2 is SNEGSKA (reference sequence). CDR3 DNA (partial): TGCAGTGCTACTCAGGGGGTTGGAGATACG. Encoded protein: CSATQGVGDT. The entire CDR3 protein reads CSATQGVGDTQYF.

This clone has a count of ten or more. The read ends 3 residues early relative to the CDR3; the germline J gene fills the gap. The chain couples TRBV12-3 or TRBV12-4 to TRBJ2-3, with D possibly TRBD2 on 5 matching bases. V was shortened by 5 bases and J by 1 base, with 19 bases between the two germline ends. The CDR3 runs 17 residues. This CDR3 reads CASSTPPSWWGTDTQYF. CDR3 DNA (partial): TGTGCCAGCAGTACCCCTCCTAGCTGGTGGGGCACAGATACG.

A note on this clone: The sequenced fragment ends 3 residues before the CDR3 boundary, so the rest is inferred from the germline J gene. The chain recombines TRBV11-1 with TRBJ2-3, with 8 bases fitting TRBD1. CDR1 SGHAT and CDR2 FQDESV come from the germline V gene (reference sequence). The CDR3 sequence is 15 residues long. With V trimmed by 6 bases and J by 3 bases, 8 bases remained unmatched. Partial CDR3 DNA: TGTGCCAGCAGTCGACAGGGGATTCAGACAGATACG. This codes for CASSRQGIQTDT. The whole CDR3 region reads CASSRQGIQTDTQYF.

This clone was counted ten times or more. Read sequence stops 3 residues before the CDR3 end, and the germline J gene provides the missing end. The chain employs TRBV19 and TRBJ2-1; D possibly corresponds to TRBD1 (6 bases). V gave up 3 bases and J gave up 8 bases, with 20 bases separating them. Per germline, CDR1 LNHDA and CDR2 SQIVND (reference sequence). This CDR3 spans 16 amino acids. The CDR3 here is CASSILRQVRSDEQFF. The covered CDR3 bases are TGTGCCAGTAGTATTCTCCGACAGGTTAGATCGGATGAG.

This clone was seen ten or more times. Read sequence stops 3 residues before the CDR3 end, and the germline J gene provides the missing end. The chain uses TRBV2 and TRBJ2-3; 12 nucleotides align to TRBD2. Per the germline V gene, CDR1 is SNHLY and CDR2 is FYNNEI. This CDR3 has 15 amino acids. V dropped 8 bases and J dropped 2; count of bases not matched to a gene: 5. CDR3 residues: CASSGLAGITDTQYF. Incomplete CDR3 DNA: TGTGCCAGCTCGGGACTAGCGGGCATCACAGATACG.

The table lists this clone with many counts. The observed sequence ends 3 residues before the CDR3 terminus, with the missing tail filled in from the germline J gene. The chain uses TRBV6-2 or TRBV6-3 and TRBJ1-5; 9 bases are shared with TRBD1. Losses at the gene ends were 6 bases for V and 4 bases for J; bases not matched to a gene: 4. This CDR3 has 14 amino acids. Germline V gene sequence: CDR1 MNHEY, CDR2 SVGEGT. The CDR3 region is CASSSTGGNQPQHF. The CDR3 bases that were read are TGTGCCAGCAGCTCGACAGGGGGTAATCAGCCC.

This clone has a count of ten or more. Coverage ceases 3 residues before the CDR3 finishes, and the germline J gene fills in the end. The V and J genes are TRBV20-1 and TRBJ1-5; D is uncertain. The CDR3 totals 14 residues. The V gene's germline CDR1 is DFQATT and CDR2 SNEGSKA (reference sequence). V was trimmed by 0 bases and J by 5 bases, leaving 11 bases between them. This CDR3 is CSARDPTIDQPQHF. The sequenced part of the CDR3 DNA is TGCAGTGCTAGAGACCCTACTATAGATCAGCCC.

Many counts were recorded for this clone. The read terminates 3 residues ahead of where the CDR3 ends, so the germline J gene completes it. This chain joins TRBV2 and TRBJ2-5; D is perhaps TRBD2 (5 bases). Germline V gene lookup returns CDR1 SNHLY and CDR2 FYNNEI. The CDR3 loop spans 17 amino acids. V lost 3 bases and J 4 bases, leaving 21 bases between the germline ends. Partial CDR3 DNA: TGTGCCAGCAGTGACAGTCTTCCCGGCCCCGCGGGAGAGACC. It yields the protein CASSDSLPGPAGET. The whole CDR3 reads CASSDSLPGPAGETQYF. Supplemented by reference TRBV2 and TRBJ2-5, the full variable domain reads EPEVTQTPSHQVTQMGQEVILRCVPISNHLYFYWYRQILGQKVEFLVSFYNNEISEKSEIFDDQFSVERPDGSNFTLKIRSTKLEDSAMYFCASSDSLPGPAGETQYFGPGTRLLVL.

This clone was seen many times. The CDR3 end is not reached by the read, which stops 3 residues before it; the germline J gene fills it in. The rearrangement uses TRBV7-9 and TRBJ2-5, with 10 bases that match TRBD1. Per germline, CDR1 SEHNR and CDR2 FQNEAQ (reference sequence). The V and J ends lost 5 bases and 3 bases, in that order; junction bases with no gene match: 6. This CDR3 region has 15 residues. The DNA read from the CDR3 is TGTGCCAGCAGCACCGCCGGGACAGGGGAAGAGACC. Translating gives CASSTAGTGEET. The whole CDR3 protein reads CASSTAGTGEETQYF. Full variable domain (rest looked up from reference TRBV7-9 and TRBJ2-5): DTGVSQNPRHKITKRGQNVTFRCDPISEHNRLYWYRQTLGQGPEFLTYFQNEAQLEKSRLLSDRFSAERPKGSFSTLEIQRTEQGDSAMYLCASSTAGTGEETQYFGPGTRLLVL.

This clone was recorded many times. The CDR3 is cut off 3 residues early in the read; its end comes from the germline J gene. The V call is TRBV5-6, the J call TRBJ2-7; possible D gene TRBD1, 6 bases. V lost 3 bases and J 3 bases, leaving 13 bases between the germline ends. This CDR3 is 14 amino acids long. The germline V gene has CDR1 SGHDT and CDR2 YYEEEE. The CDR3 DNA, read in part, is TGTGCCAGCAGCTCCTCCGGACAGTTCTACGAG. It codes for CASSSSGQFYE. Given in full, the CDR3 is CASSSSGQFYEQYF. The full variable domain, rest sourced from reference TRBV5-6 and TRBJ2-7, is DAGVTQSPTHLIKTRGQQVTLRCSPKSGHDTVSWYQQALGQGPQFIFQYYEEEERQRGNFPDRFSGHQFPNYSSELNVNALLLGDSALYLCASSSSGQFYEQYFGPGTRLTVT.

Points on this clone: The read falls 3 residues short of the CDR3 end, and the missing part is taken from the germline J gene. The rearrangement joins TRBV20-1 to TRBJ1-6, with 12 nucleotides matching TRBD1. The CDR3 extends over 15 amino acids. The germline gives CDR1 DFQATT, CDR2 SNEGSKA (reference sequence). V dropped 7 bases and J dropped 9; count of bases not matched to a gene: 10. The covered CDR3 bases are TGCAGTGGGGGCCGGGACAGGGGGCTCACTTCACCC. Translation: CSGGRDRGLTSP. The CDR3, in full, reads CSGGRDRGLTSPLHF.

This clone has at least ten counts. With the read ending 3 residues before the CDR3 end, the germline J gene is used to fill in that end. The rearrangement uses TRBV7-9 and TRBJ1-1; 7 nucleotides line up with TRBD1. CDR1 SEHNR and CDR2 FQNEAQ come from the germline V gene (reference sequence). The junction had 4 bases not matched to a gene; V was cut back by 2 bases and J by 1 base. CDR3 length: 15 residues. The sequenced CDR3 bases are TGTGCCAGCAGCTTAACTAGGACAGGGAACACTGAA. Amino acid sequence: CASSLTRTGNTE. The entire CDR3 protein is CASSLTRTGNTEAFF. The variable domain in full, with the rest retrieved from reference TRBV7-9 and TRBJ1-1, is DTGVSQNPRHKITKRGQNVTFRCDPISEHNRLYWYRQTLGQGPEFLTYFQNEAQLEKSRLLSDRFSAERPKGSFSTLEIQRTEQGDSAMYLCASSLTRTGNTEAFFGQGTRLTVV.

This clone has at least ten counts. The read finishes 3 residues shy of the CDR3 end, and the germline J gene is used to complete it. This rearrangement joins TRBV7-2 to TRBJ2-5; TRBD1 is a possible D gene (7 bases). The germline V gene encodes CDR1 SGHTA and CDR2 FQGNSA. Trimming cost V 4 bases and J 5 bases, with 11 bases left between them. This CDR3 comprises 13 residues. CDR3 amino acids: CASSSGGRETQYF. The covered CDR3 bases are TGTGCCAGCAGCTCAGGGGGGAGGGAGACC. Together with reference TRBV7-2 and TRBJ2-5, the CDR3 gives the full variable domain: GAGVSQSPSNKVTEKGKDVELRCDPISGHTALYWYRQSLGQGLEFLIYFQGNSAPDKSGLPSDRFSAERTGGSVSTLTIQRTQQEDSAVYLCASSSGGRETQYFGPGTRLLVL.

This clone was seen ten or more times. The read ends 3 residues early relative to the CDR3; the germline J gene fills the gap. The V call is TRBV7-3, the J call TRBJ1-1; D unclear. The V gene lost 6 bases and the J gene lost 1 base, with 9 bases spanning the gap. The CDR3 spans 13 residues. Germline V gives CDR1 SGHTA, CDR2 FQGTGA. CDR3 sequence: CASSRTRNTEAFF. CDR3 DNA (partial): TGTGCCAGCAGTCGGACTAGGAACACTGAA.

In its sample, this clone was seen many times. The CDR3 bases that were read are TGCAGTGCTAGTGTAGGGGTAGGGAACACTGAA. Its protein product is CSASVGVGNTE. The full-length CDR3 reads as CSASVGVGNTEAFF. V usage is TRBV20-1 and J usage is TRBJ1-1, with a possible D match to TRBD1 (5 bases). The missing CDR3 end, 3 residues past where the read stops, is filled in from the germline J gene. V was pared by 3 bases and J by 1 base, with 12 bases between. The germline V gene encodes CDR1 DFQATT and CDR2 SNEGSKA (reference sequence). There are 14 residues in the CDR3.